Following are 3 T cell receptor beta chains from one sample sequenced in a study of blood T cell repertoires in COVID-19. Here immunoSEQ multiplex PCR was the method, and the copy in TCRdb shows in-frame clones only, minus some. Of about 380,000 clones listed, approximately 90% are singletons. Material for sequencing was PBMCs or T cells enriched from blood (not recorded which). Source of these receptors: a woman between 18 and 29 years old who had recovered from COVID-19.

The chain uses TRBV11-1 and TRBJ1-1, with unresolved D. This CDR3 is built from 14 residues. Germline values: CDR1 SGHAT, CDR2 FQDESV (reference sequence). V was pared by 3 bases and J by 1 base, with 9 bases between. CDR3 coding DNA: TGTGCCAGCAGCTTCGGGGATTCGAACACTGAAGCTTTCTTT. It codes for CASSFGDSNTEAFF.

V usage is TRBV19 and J usage is TRBJ2-1, with 9 positions matching TRBD1. From germline, CDR1 is LNHDA and CDR2 SQIVND (reference sequence). The CDR3 extends over 15 amino acids. The junction had 9 bases not matched to a gene; V was cut back by 5 bases and J by 7 bases. CDR3: CASSSRDRESNEQFF. CDR3 sequence (DNA): TGTGCCAGTAGTTCAAGGGACAGGGAATCGAATGAGCAGTTCTTC.

The rearrangement uses TRBV9 and TRBJ1-2; TRBD1 might be the D (5 bases). With 2 bases removed from V and 0 bases from J, the gap between germline ends came to 11 bases. The CDR3 loop spans 15 amino acids. Germline V gene lookup returns CDR1 SGDLS and CDR2 YYNGEE. The DNA for the CDR3 is TGTGCCAGCAGCGTGGGGCAGGCCTCTAACTATGGCTACACCTTC. Its protein product is CASSVGQASNYGYTF.